These 8 T cell receptor beta chains originate from one sample sequenced in a study of blood T cell repertoires in COVID-19 (dated by TCRdb to the early 2020s). The method was the immunoSEQ multiplex PCR assay. Here the immuneACCESS table is served through TCRdb, limited to in-frame sequences with V and J called. Missing clones are a known gap in these copies; in checked studies unresolved V genes cover under half, and the rest lacks a known reason. The sample table records about 380,000 clones; roughly 80% of these occur just once. Under 1.2% of the sample is in the top ten clones. The sequencing input was peripheral blood. The receptors were gathered from a human donor with acute or convalescent COVID-19. The donor label of this sample is uncertain.

The rearrangement links TRBV30 to TRBJ2-4; 8 bases line up with TRBD2. J gave up 6 bases and V 0 bases, and 7 bases lay outside the gene matches. From germline, CDR1 is GTSNPN and CDR2 SVGIG (reference sequence). The CDR3 contains 15 residues. CDR3 sequence: CAWSVTGGPGNIQYF. The CDR3 DNA reads TGTGCCTGGAGTGTAACGGGGGGGCCAGGAAACATTCAGTACTTC.

This clone has a single count. The rearrangement uses TRBV4-2 and TRBJ2-1, with TRBD2 as a possible D gene (6 bases). CDR3 length: 13 residues. Per germline, CDR1 LGHNA and CDR2 YNFKEQ. The V end was cut by 0 bases, the J end by 8 bases, with 8 bases between. CDR3 coding DNA: TGTGCCAGCAGCCAAGAAGGCGGGGATGAGCAGTTCTTC. This codes for CASSQEGGDEQFF.

The rearrangement joins TRBV7-9 to TRBJ2-1, with 11 bases aligning to TRBD2. The CDR3 contains 18 residues. CDR1 is SEHNR and CDR2 is FQNEAQ in the germline V gene (reference sequence). After removal of 2 bases from V and 5 bases from J, the junction contained 11 bases not matched to a gene. The CDR3 DNA sequence: TGTGCCAGCAGCTTATCGAGTACTAGCGGGAGTTTAAACAATGAGCAGTTCTTC. This codes for CASSLSSTSGSLNNEQFF.

This chain connects TRBV12-3 or TRBV12-4 to TRBJ2-5; the D gene is possibly TRBD2 (6 bases). CDR3 size: 13 residues. V was clipped by 6 bases and J by 7 bases, with 15 bases between them. Here the CDR3 reads CASRPAGGPTQYF. In DNA form, the CDR3 reads TGTGCCAGCAGACCCGCCGGGGGTCCGACCCAGTACTTC.

The V call is TRBV11-2, the J call TRBJ2-5; D gene uncertain. This CDR3 has 14 residues. Germline CDR1 and CDR2: SGHAT and FQNNGV. Trimming took off 6 bases at V and 1 base at J, with 12 bases between the two ends. For the CDR3, the DNA is TGTGCCAGCAGTCCAGGTGGCGCCCAAGAGACCCAGTACTTC. It codes for CASSPGGAQETQYF.

The J gene is TRBJ1-6, the V gene TRBV12-3 or TRBV12-4, with 7 bases identical to TRBD1. V shed 8 bases, J shed 7 bases, and the junction held 5 bases outside the gene matches. The CDR3 spans 13 residues. The CDR3 nucleotides are TGTGCCAGCGGGGACAGTCTAAATTCACCCCTCCACTTT. It specifies CASGDSLNSPLHF.

V gene TRBV10-2 combines with J gene TRBJ1-6; 10 bases line up with TRBD1. J was trimmed by 8 bases and V by 4 bases; bases with no gene match: 5. The CDR3 extends over 15 amino acids. Per the germline V gene, CDR1 is WSHSY and CDR2 is SAAADI. The CDR3 loop reads CASSGTGTGDSPLHF. CDR3 DNA sequence: TGCGCCAGCAGTGGAACCGGGACAGGGGATTCACCCCTCCACTTT.

This clone was seen only a few times. The chain is built from TRBV10-1 and TRBJ1-1; D unclear. V was cut by 6 bases and J by 1 base, with 9 bases left in between. Per the germline V gene, CDR1 is WNHNN and CDR2 is SYGVQD (reference sequence). The CDR3 is made up of 13 amino acids. CDR3 protein: CASRLSGNTEAFF. The CDR3 DNA sequence: TGCGCCAGCAGGCTCTCGGGGAACACTGAAGCTTTCTTT.